This is a list of T cell receptor beta chains from one sample in a study of T cell repertoires in cytomegalovirus infection. TCRdb processed the reads anew with MiXCR; each CDR3 protein has one entry. The sample yields roughly 300,000 distinct CDR3 sequences, 20% to 30% seen once. Sequences were obtained from PBMCs. Receptors originate from a human donor in good health (CMV status not recorded). Some clones in this sample may be carry-over from other donors' samples. CDR3s include the opening cysteine and the closing phenylalanine or tryptophan. The order of the fields is J gene, CDR3 length, clone size, V gene, CDR3 protein. Part of the rows lack a size; the others show once, few, many or a class for expanded clones.

J: TRBJ1-5; length: 13; size: -; V: TRBV20-1; CDR3: CSARVTGPQPQHF
J: TRBJ2-5; length: 15; size: many; V: TRBV7-2; CDR3: CASSSTGGAGETQYF
J: TRBJ2-7; length: 15; size: -; V: TRBV20-1; CDR3: CSAREKPGWTWEQYF
J: TRBJ2-5; length: 13; size: few; V: TRBV6-1; CDR3: CASRRGQEETQYF
J: TRBJ2-2; length: 16; size: many; V: TRBV7-9; CDR3: CASSQAAGHLTGELFF
J: TRBJ2-7; length: 14; size: -; V: TRBV29-1; CDR3: CSVAGSLISYEQYF
J: TRBJ1-1; length: 14; size: few; V: TRBV14; CDR3: CASSQVAGRTEAFF
J: TRBJ1-3; length: 17; size: -; V: TRBV7-2; CDR3: CASSLGQGPISGNTIYF
J: TRBJ1-1; length: 13; size: -; V: TRBV7-2; CDR3: CASSLSGRPEAFF
J: TRBJ1-5; length: 13; size: few; V: TRBV6-8; CDR3: CASSRDKDQPQHF
J: TRBJ2-5; length: 13; size: many; V: TRBV7-2; CDR3: CASSLGLRETQYF
J: TRBJ2-1; length: 17; size: -; V: TRBV28; CDR3: CASSPADEGPHNNEQFF
J: TRBJ2-1; length: 14; size: -; V: TRBV6-2/TRBV6-3; CDR3: CASTPWDRDNEQFF
J: TRBJ2-7; length: 15; size: -; V: TRBV28; CDR3: CASTRPGQGFYEQYF
J: TRBJ2-6; length: 18; size: -; V: TRBV24-1; CDR3: CATSGYGTGDSGANVLTF
J: TRBJ1-1; length: 14; size: -; V: TRBV20-1; CDR3: CSARVGTLNTEAFF
J: TRBJ2-6; length: 15; size: many; V: TRBV7-8; CDR3: CASSLIFSGANVLTF
J: TRBJ2-1; length: 13; size: -; V: TRBV6-4; CDR3: CASSEWRYNEQFF
J: TRBJ1-1; length: 15; size: many; V: TRBV11-2; CDR3: CASSSGRHGNTEAFF
J: TRBJ1-5; length: 14; size: few; V: TRBV28; CDR3: CASSTPYSNQPQHF
J: TRBJ2-7; length: 15; size: -; V: TRBV28; CDR3: CASSMSGTSSYEQYF
J: TRBJ2-2; length: 13; size: few; V: TRBV5-1; CDR3: CASSRDWTGELFF
J: TRBJ1-6; length: 14; size: -; V: TRBV6-6; CDR3: CASSPGLDNSPLHF
J: TRBJ2-1; length: 15; size: -; V: TRBV7-2; CDR3: CASSEDRGTYNEQFF
J: TRBJ2-3; length: 15; size: many; V: TRBV2; CDR3: CASSQAKLRTDTQYF
J: TRBJ2-1; length: 16; size: many; V: TRBV7-3; CDR3: CASSPRSGSTGNEQFF
J: TRBJ2-7; length: 15; size: few; V: TRBV27; CDR3: CASSYRDRTNYEQYF
J: TRBJ2-1; length: 12; size: many; V: TRBV5-1; CDR3: CASSPNRDEQFF
J: TRBJ2-3; length: 17; size: -; V: TRBV11-3; CDR3: CASSFGGTGGLADTQYF
J: TRBJ2-3; length: 13; size: -; V: TRBV6-5; CDR3: CASSSPGTDTQYF
J: TRBJ2-3; length: 15; size: few; V: TRBV20-1; CDR3: CSAPSGTSGTDTQYF
J: TRBJ2-3; length: 15; size: few; V: TRBV5-4; CDR3: CASSPAQGAADTQYF
J: TRBJ2-1; length: 16; size: many; V: TRBV7-2; CDR3: CASSRTSGRVNNEQFF
J: TRBJ2-1; length: 15; size: -; V: TRBV29-1; CDR3: CSALSIRSSYNEQFF
J: TRBJ1-2; length: 14; size: -; V: TRBV28; CDR3: CASSLTAGEDGYTF
J: TRBJ1-3; length: 14; size: few; V: TRBV5-1; CDR3: CASSAEPTGNTIYF
J: TRBJ2-2; length: 12; size: many; V: TRBV12-3/TRBV12-4; CDR3: CASSFSSGELFF
J: TRBJ1-6; length: 15; size: few; V: TRBV2; CDR3: CASSDVRLKDSPLHF
J: TRBJ1-1; length: 12; size: -; V: TRBV6-2/TRBV6-3; CDR3: CASRTGIAEAFF
J: TRBJ2-3; length: 14; size: many; V: TRBV7-2; CDR3: CASASGLSTDTQYF
J: TRBJ2-1; length: 11; size: -; V: TRBV6-6; CDR3: CASSYLGEQFF
J: TRBJ1-1; length: 13; size: many; V: TRBV6-1; CDR3: CASRRGRDTEAFF
J: TRBJ1-4; length: 17; size: many; V: TRBV7-9; CDR3: CASSQPPGQLGNEKLFF
J: TRBJ1-5; length: 16; size: few; V: TRBV6-1; CDR3: CASSEVWGVDNQPQHF
J: TRBJ2-3; length: 14; size: -; V: TRBV28; CDR3: CASSRDRGGDTQYF
J: TRBJ2-7; length: 15; size: many; V: TRBV7-2; CDR3: CASRGGGTGGQEQYF
J: TRBJ2-1; length: 16; size: once; V: TRBV24-1; CDR3: CATSDFTTGVNNEPFF
J: TRBJ2-5; length: 15; size: many; V: TRBV7-2; CDR3: CASTRSRGGSETQYF
J: TRBJ1-2; length: 16; size: -; V: TRBV5-4; CDR3: CASSLGGLTVNYGYTF
J: TRBJ2-1; length: 10; size: few; V: TRBV20-1; CDR3: CSATLFEQFF
J: TRBJ2-1; length: 14; size: few; V: TRBV11-2; CDR3: CASSQVLAGVEQFF
J: TRBJ1-1; length: 16; size: -; V: TRBV3-1; CDR3: CASSQGFAHVNTEAFF
J: TRBJ2-3; length: 14; size: many; V: TRBV7-2; CDR3: CASSSRDPGDTQYF
J: TRBJ2-7; length: 12; size: few; V: TRBV29-1; CDR3: CSVGGGDDEQYF
J: TRBJ2-7; length: 15; size: few; V: TRBV12-3/TRBV12-4; CDR3: CASSLDTGEFYEQYF
J: TRBJ2-7; length: 16; size: many; V: TRBV7-2; CDR3: CASSLAFDRRAYEQYF
J: TRBJ1-5; length: 15; size: few; V: TRBV28; CDR3: CASRPRGVGNQPQHF
J: TRBJ1-1; length: 13; size: many; V: TRBV7-2; CDR3: CASSLMGRAEAFF
J: TRBJ2-3; length: 15; size: -; V: TRBV12-3/TRBV12-4; CDR3: CASRLGGDSTDTQYF
J: TRBJ2-5; length: 16; size: -; V: TRBV12-3/TRBV12-4; CDR3: CASSVGTSGAQETQYF